This record covers a single T cell receptor (beta chain). What it binds is unknown. The data originate from a study of shared clonotypes between healthy human individuals. Study-level results: Among donors, clonotype sharing was expected to be affected by sequencing depth. The study generally estimated greater richness for naive than memory subsets.

The naive CD8 fraction comprised CD45RO-negative cells positively selected for CCR7 and excluded terminally differentiated effector memory CD45RA+ cells. Donors comprised only Caucasian adults living in Nashville, Tennessee. CDR3 length: 14 residues. Per the germline V gene, CDR1 is MNHEY and CDR2 is SMNVEV (reference sequence). The V end lost 5 bases, the J end lost 5 bases, and 13 bases lay between the germline ends. As processed by the authors: There were no quality scores in the junction-only immunoSEQ sequences, so filtering differed. Clones were read by immunoSEQ multiplex PCR, and TCRdb kept only the in-frame ones, dropping some. V, J and clone size were drawn from that table, and D and trimming were deduced from the DNA. The sample has about 870,000 clones, nearly 95% seen once.

The source material was naive CD8+ T cells sorted from blood. This receptor was identified in a man aged 30 to 39 in good health. The chain has TRBV27 and TRBJ1-5, with no clear D. In DNA, the CDR3 is TGTGCCAGCAGTCCCATTTCGTGGGATCAGCCCCAGCATTTT. Its protein product is CASSPISWDQPQHF.